Listed below are T cell receptor beta chains from one sample, sequenced in a study of metastatic and nonmetastatic thyroid tumors. TCRdb re-analyzed the PCR reads using MiXCR. Of about 19,000 clones listed, about a quarter are singletons. The sequenced sample consisted of blood. The receptors stem from a male donor with papillary thyroid cancer or a benign thyroid nodule (not recorded which). Some clones in this sample may be carry-over from other donors' samples. Each CDR3 is given with its conserved first and last residue. The D gene is left open where the match is weak. Clone size appears in some rows only: once, few, many, or a class for an expanded clone.

v_gene,d_gene,j_gene,abundance,CDR3nt,CDR3aa
TRBV6-4,TRBD1,TRBJ2-1,few,TGTGCCAGCAGTGAAGAGCGGACAGGGGCTCGGGAGCAGTTCTTC,CASSEERTGAREQFF
TRBV7-2,.,TRBJ2-1,.,TGTGCCAGCAGCGCAGGCGGAGGAGTCTACAATGAGCAGTTCTTC,CASSAGGGVYNEQFF
TRBV11-2,.,TRBJ2-1,.,TGTGCCAGCAACCCGGACTCCCGCTCCTACAATGAGCAGTTCTTC,CASNPDSRSYNEQFF
TRBV28,TRBD1,TRBJ2-5,medium-sized,TGTGCCAGCAGTTTACCCCGGACAGGGGGCGGAGAGACCCAGTACTTC,CASSLPRTGGGETQYF
TRBV7-2,TRBD1,TRBJ2-7,.,TGTGCCAGCAGCTCGGGACAGGGGGACTACGAGCAGTACTTC,CASSSGQGDYEQYF
TRBV6-1,TRBD1,TRBJ1-2,few,TGTGCCAGCAGTCGGGGGACAGGGTACAACTATGGCTACACCTTC,CASSRGTGYNYGYTF
TRBV18,TRBD1,TRBJ2-5,many,TGTGCCAGCTCAACGGGGACAGGGAAGGCCACCCAGTACTTC,CASSTGTGKATQYF
TRBV28,TRBD2,TRBJ2-7,few,TGTGCCAGCAGGCTACCCGGGACTAGCTACGAGCAGTACTTC,CASRLPGTSYEQYF
TRBV6-1,TRBD1,TRBJ2-5,medium-sized,TGTGCCAGCAGTGACCGGACAGGGGCACAAGAGACCCAGTACTTC,CASSDRTGAQETQYF
TRBV5-1,.,TRBJ2-3,.,TGCGCCAGCAGCTTGGGCAGGGCGACAGATACGCAGTATTTT,CASSLGRATDTQYF
TRBV20-1,.,TRBJ1-5,medium-sized,TGCAGTGCCAGTGGTGACAGCAGCAATCAGCCCCAGCATTTT,CSASGDSSNQPQHF
TRBV6-1,.,TRBJ2-7,medium-sized,TGTGCCAGTGGGGGCGGTGGCAACGAGCAGTACTTC,CASGGGGNEQYF
TRBV5-1,.,TRBJ2-1,.,TGCGCCAGCAGCTTGCTGCAGGTCAGCTCCTACAATGAGCAGTTCTTC,CASSLLQVSSYNEQFF
TRBV28,TRBD1,TRBJ2-4,many,TGTGCCAGCAGTTCCCAACAGGGGTGGGGGTTGGCCAAAAACATTCAGTACTTC,CASSSQQGWGLAKNIQYF
TRBV11-2,.,TRBJ2-7,.,TGTGCCAGCAGCTTAGTGTACGAGCAGTACTTC,CASSLVYEQYF
TRBV6-8,TRBD1,TRBJ2-6,few,TGTGCCAGCAGTTACCCGATGGACAGGGTCACTGGGGCCAACGTCCTGACTTTC,CASSYPMDRVTGANVLTF
TRBV19,TRBD2,TRBJ2-3,.,TGTGCCAGTAGTATGAAGATGACTAGCGGGAGCACAGATACGCAGTATTTT,CASSMKMTSGSTDTQYF
TRBV9,TRBD1,TRBJ2-5,many,TGTGCCAGCAGCGTAGGATCAGGGGGTGAGACCCAGTACTTC,CASSVGSGGETQYF
TRBV2,.,TRBJ1-2,.,TGTGCCAGCGTGGGTGGGGGTTACTATGGCTACACCTTC,CASVGGGYYGYTF
TRBV2,.,TRBJ1-5,.,TGTGCCAGCAGTGAAGCGCGTAAAGACAGACTTTATAGCAATCAGCCCCAGCATTTT,CASSEARKDRLYSNQPQHF
TRBV4-2,TRBD1,TRBJ2-2,.,TGTGTCATCAGCACGATCTTAATGGACAGGGGGTACACCGGGGAGCTGTTTTTT,CVISTILMDRGYTGELFF
TRBV6-1,TRBD2,TRBJ2-7,few,TGTGCCAGCCAGCGGGGAGGTGTCTACGAGCAGTACTTC,CASQRGGVYEQYF